Included here is one T cell receptor beta chain sequence, with context. The antigen remains undetermined. Baseline, cycle 4 day 1, and cycle 7 day 1 were the blood sampling points. These data belong to a study of OX40 agonist ivuxolimab in advanced cancers. Study-wide context: Every 2 weeks, ivuxolimab was infused into the patients intravenously at between 0.01 and 10 mg/kg. Study results and limitations: The specificity for antigen of the expanded peripheral T cells was not determined. CD8+ T cells averaged more expanded clones than CD4+.

Clones were sequenced by immunoSEQ multiplex PCR, and TCRdb holds only the in-frame ones, with some missing. The profile shows tens of thousands of clones, approximately 90% of them singletons. Germline V CDR1 and CDR2: LNHNV, YYDKDF (reference sequence). V shed 5 bases and J shed 3 bases, with 17 bases lying between them. This CDR3 comprises 15 residues. The sequence was collected from an adult with an advanced solid tumor such as melanoma, head and neck, liver or kidney cancer. Sample: CD4+ or CD8+ T cells sorted from blood, taken in a trial of the OX40 agonist ivuxolimab. The chain recombines TRBV15 with TRBJ2-7; maybe TRBD2 (5 bases). The CDR3 DNA reads as TGTGCCACCAGCGACCTCCGGAGGTGGGGCTACGAGCAGTACTTC. Protein product: CATSDLRRWGYEQYF.